Listed below are T cell receptor beta chains from one sample, sequenced in a study of blood T cell repertoires in COVID-19. TCRdb's table, derived via immunoSEQ multiplex PCR, lists solely in-frame clones and lacks some. The sample shows some 230,000 clones, more than 75% of them seen only once. The source material was peripheral blood. These receptors were taken from a man in his fifties who had recovered from COVID-19. Each CDR3 is given with its conserved first and last residue. D genes are given only for firm matches.

J: TRBJ2-7; D: NA; V: TRBV7-2; DNA: TGTGCCAGCAGCTTAGGGCGGCAATACTACGAGCAGTACTTC; CDR3: CASSLGRQYYEQYF
J: TRBJ2-1; D: TRBD2; V: TRBV6-4; DNA: TGTGCCAGCAGTGCGGCACTAGCGGGAGCTGGGGTGCAGTTCTTC; CDR3: CASSAALAGAGVQFF
J: TRBJ2-1; D: TRBD2; V: TRBV19; DNA: TGTGCCAGTTCTTTACGGGGACTAAGCAACAATGAGCAGTTCTTC; CDR3: CASSLRGLSNNEQFF
J: TRBJ2-1; D: NA; V: TRBV2; DNA: TGTGCCAGCAGTCAGGGGAGCGCCTACAATGAGCAGTTCTTC; CDR3: CASSQGSAYNEQFF
J: TRBJ1-1; D: NA; V: TRBV12-3/TRBV12-4; DNA: TGTGCCAGCAGTTTCGGCGGGAACACTGAAGCTTTCTTT; CDR3: CASSFGGNTEAFF
J: TRBJ2-3; D: TRBD1; V: TRBV5-1; DNA: TGCGCCAGCAGCTTGGACCACGGGACAGGGGTGACAGATACGCAGTATTTT; CDR3: CASSLDHGTGVTDTQYF
J: TRBJ1-1; D: NA; V: TRBV28; DNA: TGTGCCAGCAGTTTTCACGGTTACACTGAAGCTTTCTTT; CDR3: CASSFHGYTEAFF
J: TRBJ1-1; D: NA; V: TRBV7-2; DNA: TGTGCCAGCAGCTCACCAGGGAGGCCTGAAGCTTTCTTT; CDR3: CASSSPGRPEAFF
J: TRBJ2-2; D: TRBD2; V: TRBV11-2; DNA: TGTGCCAGCAGCTTGATTGCTAGCGGGTATACCGGGGAGCTGTTTTTT; CDR3: CASSLIASGYTGELFF
J: TRBJ2-3; D: NA; V: TRBV5-1; DNA: TGCGCCAGCACGGACACGGGCACAGATACGCAGTATTTT; CDR3: CASTDTGTDTQYF
J: TRBJ1-4; D: TRBD1; V: TRBV9; DNA: TGTGCCAGCAGCGCGGACAGGGCCAGTAATGAAAAACTGTTTTTT; CDR3: CASSADRASNEKLFF
J: TRBJ2-3; D: NA; V: TRBV15; DNA: TGTGCCACCAGCAGTCCGACAGGACAGCACCCGCAGTATTTT; CDR3: CATSSPTGQHPQYF
J: TRBJ2-1; D: TRBD2; V: TRBV29-1; DNA: TGCAGCGTTGTGGGACTAGGCTACAATGAGCAGTTCTTC; CDR3: CSVVGLGYNEQFF
J: TRBJ1-1; D: TRBD1; V: TRBV18; DNA: TGTGCCAGCTCACCACCTAGGGCAGGGGGCCTCACTGAAGCTTTCTTT; CDR3: CASSPPRAGGLTEAFF
J: TRBJ2-7; D: TRBD1; V: TRBV19; DNA: TGTGCCAGTAGCCAAAGGGACAGGGTGGCCGAGCAGTACTTC; CDR3: CASSQRDRVAEQYF
J: TRBJ2-7; D: TRBD2; V: TRBV27; DNA: TGTGCCAGCGGGACTAGCGGGAGGGCGATCACTTTTGGGCAGTACTTC; CDR3: CASGTSGRAITFGQYF